A selection of T cell receptor beta chains follows, all from one sample in a study of identical twins. TCRdb re-analysed the 5' RACE reads in MiXCR, keeping a single row per CDR3 protein. The sample lists hundreds of thousands of distinct CDR3 sequences; roughly 20% were seen once. The same data also contributed to another study, on T cells expressing NK-cell markers.

The sample taken for sequencing was PBMCs. The receptor source for this set is a woman between 18 and 29 years old in good health. Both conserved end residues are part of each CDR3. A D gene is named only where the DNA matches it firmly.

- | TRBV5-1 | 12 | CASSETGGTQYF
- | TRBV20-1 | 14 | CSASGGFGSYEQYF
- | TRBV12-3/TRBV12-4 | 12 | CASSLAPRGQFF
TRBD2 | TRBV6-5 | 16 | CASSYSGRGSYNEQFF
TRBD2 | TRBV20-1 | 17 | CSARVVGGSGGAGLQYF
- | TRBV5-1 | 16 | CASSFRGGEAEETQYF
- | TRBV12-3/TRBV12-4 | 12 | CASSSLRHTQYF
TRBD2 | TRBV12-3/TRBV12-4 | 19 | CASSPAGWRGGQKTDTQYF
- | TRBV12-3/TRBV12-4 | 13 | CACGAENTGELFF
- | TRBV18 | 15 | CASSLGTPIAYEQYF
TRBD1 | TRBV5-1 | 14 | CASSLGTQGIGYTF
- | TRBV18 | 13 | CASSPEGFTEAFF
TRBD2 | TRBV20-1 | 15 | CSAGGLAGGSYEQYF
- | TRBV24-1 | 12 | CATSGEYNEQFF
- | TRBV9 | 14 | CASSVGGGRNEQFF
- | TRBV11-2 | 14 | CASSRTLGYNEQFF
- | TRBV29-1 | 16 | CSVVPPTRESYNEQFF
- | TRBV19 | 14 | CATQRTEATDTQYF
TRBD2 | TRBV6-2/TRBV6-3 | 14 | CASNRSGSRREQYF
- | TRBV4-3 | 15 | CASRLGPNFVYEQYF
TRBD1 | TRBV25-1 | 16 | CASSVQDRDMNTEAFF
- | TRBV5-1 | 15 | CASRLQVTGEETQYF
TRBD1 | TRBV20-1 | 15 | CSAQTGTGTGQPQHF
TRBD1 | TRBV20-1 | 14 | CSARVGQGVYEQYF
TRBD2 | TRBV20-1 | 14 | CSASQREGKDTQYF
TRBD1 | TRBV15 | 14 | CATSRDRGDNEQFF
- | TRBV29-1 | 12 | CSADRSTDTQYF
TRBD2 | TRBV2 | 15 | CASSDAGVSKNIQYF
TRBD2 | TRBV6-1 | 15 | CASSPAGAITDTQYF
- | TRBV12-3/TRBV12-4 | 15 | CASDDGGALGNEQFF
- | TRBV20-1 | 14 | CSATSISSYNEQFF
TRBD1 | TRBV6-5 | 14 | CASRSSGTGSRAFF
- | TRBV29-1 | 15 | CSVRVNRAPSDTQYF
TRBD1 | TRBV19 | 16 | CASSPGQRDRRYEQYF
- | TRBV12-3/TRBV12-4 | 14 | CASSLQGVNYGYTF
- | TRBV20-1 | 15 | CSARVTSSRGGEQYF
- | TRBV20-1 | 11 | CSARTTGPQHF
TRBD2 | TRBV27 | 13 | CASTRGGWDTQYF
TRBD2 | TRBV18 | 18 | CASSPWTSGRAGSNEQFF
- | TRBV9 | 14 | CASSVDGSYNEQFF
- | TRBV5-1 | 14 | CASRPDGDTDTQYF
- | TRBV5-1 | 15 | CASSLGTWLGAEAFF
- | TRBV29-1 | 14 | CSVAGARLSDEQFF
- | TRBV6-4 | 13 | CASSDSGMHEQFF
- | TRBV6-1 | 15 | CASSREVRSENGYTF